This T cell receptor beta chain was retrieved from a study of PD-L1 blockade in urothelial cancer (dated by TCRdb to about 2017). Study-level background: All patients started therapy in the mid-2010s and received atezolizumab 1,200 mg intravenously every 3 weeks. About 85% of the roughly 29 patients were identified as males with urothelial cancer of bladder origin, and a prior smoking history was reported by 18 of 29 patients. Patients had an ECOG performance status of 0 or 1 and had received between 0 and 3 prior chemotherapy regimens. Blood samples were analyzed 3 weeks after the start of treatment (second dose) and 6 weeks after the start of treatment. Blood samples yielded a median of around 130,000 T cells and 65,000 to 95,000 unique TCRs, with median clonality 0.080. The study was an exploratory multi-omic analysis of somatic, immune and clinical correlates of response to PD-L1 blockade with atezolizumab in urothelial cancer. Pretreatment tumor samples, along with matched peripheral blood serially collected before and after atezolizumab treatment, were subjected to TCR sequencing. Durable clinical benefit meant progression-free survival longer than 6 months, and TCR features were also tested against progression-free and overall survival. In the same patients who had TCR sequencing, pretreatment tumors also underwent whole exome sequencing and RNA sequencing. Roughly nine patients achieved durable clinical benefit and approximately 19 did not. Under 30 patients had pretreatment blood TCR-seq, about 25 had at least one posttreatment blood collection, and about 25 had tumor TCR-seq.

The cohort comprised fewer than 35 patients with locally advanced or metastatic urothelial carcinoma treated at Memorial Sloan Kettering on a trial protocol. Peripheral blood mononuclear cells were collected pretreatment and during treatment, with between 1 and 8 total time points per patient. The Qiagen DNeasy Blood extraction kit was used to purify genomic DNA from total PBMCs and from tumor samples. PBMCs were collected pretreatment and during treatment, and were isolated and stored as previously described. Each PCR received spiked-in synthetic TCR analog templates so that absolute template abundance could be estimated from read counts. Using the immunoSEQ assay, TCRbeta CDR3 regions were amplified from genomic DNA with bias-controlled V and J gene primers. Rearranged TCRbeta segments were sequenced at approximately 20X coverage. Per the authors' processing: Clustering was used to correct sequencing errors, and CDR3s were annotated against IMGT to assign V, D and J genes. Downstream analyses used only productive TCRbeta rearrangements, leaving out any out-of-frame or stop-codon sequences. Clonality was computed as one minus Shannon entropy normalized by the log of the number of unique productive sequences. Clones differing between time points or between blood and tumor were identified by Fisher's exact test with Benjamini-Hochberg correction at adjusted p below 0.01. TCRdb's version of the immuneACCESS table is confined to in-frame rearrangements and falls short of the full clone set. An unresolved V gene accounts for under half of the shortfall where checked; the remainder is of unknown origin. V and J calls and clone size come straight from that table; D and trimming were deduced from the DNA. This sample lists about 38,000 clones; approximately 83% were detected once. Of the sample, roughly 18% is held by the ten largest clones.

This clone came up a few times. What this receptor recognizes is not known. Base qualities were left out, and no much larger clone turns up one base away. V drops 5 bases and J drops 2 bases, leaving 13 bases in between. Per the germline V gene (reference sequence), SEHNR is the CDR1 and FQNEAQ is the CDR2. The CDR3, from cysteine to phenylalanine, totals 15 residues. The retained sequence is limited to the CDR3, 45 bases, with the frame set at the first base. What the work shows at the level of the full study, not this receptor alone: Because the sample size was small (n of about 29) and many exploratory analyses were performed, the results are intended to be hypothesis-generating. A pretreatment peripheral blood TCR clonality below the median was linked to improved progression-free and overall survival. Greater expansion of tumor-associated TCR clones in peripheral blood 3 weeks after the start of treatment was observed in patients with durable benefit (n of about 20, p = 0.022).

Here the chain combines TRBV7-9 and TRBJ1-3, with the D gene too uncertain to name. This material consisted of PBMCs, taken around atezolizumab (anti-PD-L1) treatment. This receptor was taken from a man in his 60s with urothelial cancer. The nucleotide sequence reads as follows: TGTGCCAGCAGCATTAGTCCGGGGACTGGAAACACCATATATTTT. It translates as CASSISPGTGNTIYF.